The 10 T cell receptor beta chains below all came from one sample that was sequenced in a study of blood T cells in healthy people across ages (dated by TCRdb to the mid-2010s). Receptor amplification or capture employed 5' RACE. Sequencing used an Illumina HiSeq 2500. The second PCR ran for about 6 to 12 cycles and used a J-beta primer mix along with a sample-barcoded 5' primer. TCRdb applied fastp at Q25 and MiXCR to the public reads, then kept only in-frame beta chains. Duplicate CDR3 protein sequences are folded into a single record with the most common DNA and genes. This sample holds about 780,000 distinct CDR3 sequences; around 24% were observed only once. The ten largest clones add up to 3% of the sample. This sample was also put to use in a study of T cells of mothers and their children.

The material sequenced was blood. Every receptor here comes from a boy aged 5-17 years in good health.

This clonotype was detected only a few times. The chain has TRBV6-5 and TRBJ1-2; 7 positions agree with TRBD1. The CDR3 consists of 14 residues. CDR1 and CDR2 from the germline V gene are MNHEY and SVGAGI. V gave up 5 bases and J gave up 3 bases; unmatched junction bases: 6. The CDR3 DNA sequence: TGTGCCAGCAGTACAATCGGGACAGACTATGGCTACACCTTC. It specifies CASSTIGTDYGYTF.

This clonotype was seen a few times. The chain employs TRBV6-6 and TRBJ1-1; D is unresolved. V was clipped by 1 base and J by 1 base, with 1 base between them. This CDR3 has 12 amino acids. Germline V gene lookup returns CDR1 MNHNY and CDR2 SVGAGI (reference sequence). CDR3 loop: CASSYWNTEAFF. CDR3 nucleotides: TGTGCCAGCAGTTACTGGAACACTGAAGCTTTCTTT.

In nucleotides, the CDR3 is TGTGCCAGCAGTTTCCCGACTAGCGGGGGGATCAGCACAGATACGCAGTATTTT. It specifies CASSFPTSGGISTDTQYF. This sequence joins TRBV6-5 and TRBJ2-3; the match to TRBD2 covers 13 bases. Unmatched junction bases numbered 7, after V lost 4 bases and J lost 0 bases. The CDR3 contains 18 residues. The germline V gene encodes CDR1 MNHEY and CDR2 SVGAGI.

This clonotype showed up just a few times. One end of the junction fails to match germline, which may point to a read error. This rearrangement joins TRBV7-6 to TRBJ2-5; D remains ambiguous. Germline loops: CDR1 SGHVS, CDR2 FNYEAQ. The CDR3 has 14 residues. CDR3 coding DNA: TGTGTCAGCAGCTTAGATCCCGGGTGGGAGACCCAGTACTTC. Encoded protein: CVSSLDPGWETQYF.

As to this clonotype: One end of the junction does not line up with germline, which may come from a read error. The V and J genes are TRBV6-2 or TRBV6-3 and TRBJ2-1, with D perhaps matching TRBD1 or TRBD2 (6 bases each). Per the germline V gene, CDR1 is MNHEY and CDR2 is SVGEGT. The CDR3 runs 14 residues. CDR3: CASSVGGSCNEQFF. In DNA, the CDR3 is TGTGCCAGCAGTGTCGGGGGCTCCTGCAATGAGCAGTTCTTC.

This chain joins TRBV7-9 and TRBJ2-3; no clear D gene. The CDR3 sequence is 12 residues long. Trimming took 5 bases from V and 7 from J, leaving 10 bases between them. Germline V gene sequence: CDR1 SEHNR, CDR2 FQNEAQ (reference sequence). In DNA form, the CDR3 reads TGTGCCAGCAGCATCCTACCTAATACGCAGTATTTT. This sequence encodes CASSILPNTQYF.

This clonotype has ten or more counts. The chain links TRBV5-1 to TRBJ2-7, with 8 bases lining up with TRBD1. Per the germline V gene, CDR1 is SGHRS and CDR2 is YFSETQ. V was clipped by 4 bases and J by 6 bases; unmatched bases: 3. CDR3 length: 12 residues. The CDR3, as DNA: TGCGCCAGCAGCGGACAGGGCTTCGAGCAGTACTTC. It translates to CASSGQGFEQYF.

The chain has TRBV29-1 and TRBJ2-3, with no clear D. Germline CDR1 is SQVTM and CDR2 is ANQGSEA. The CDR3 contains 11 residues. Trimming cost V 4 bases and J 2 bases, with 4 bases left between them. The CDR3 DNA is TGCAGCGTTGCCGACACAGATACGCAGTATTTT. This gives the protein CSVADTDTQYF.

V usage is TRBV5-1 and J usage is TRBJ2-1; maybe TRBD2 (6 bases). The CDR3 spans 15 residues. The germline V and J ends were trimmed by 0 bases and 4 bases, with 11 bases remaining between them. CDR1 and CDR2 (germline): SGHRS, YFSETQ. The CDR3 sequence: CASSLAGLAYNEQFF. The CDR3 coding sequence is TGCGCCAGCAGCTTGGCTGGGCTAGCGTACAATGAGCAGTTCTTC.

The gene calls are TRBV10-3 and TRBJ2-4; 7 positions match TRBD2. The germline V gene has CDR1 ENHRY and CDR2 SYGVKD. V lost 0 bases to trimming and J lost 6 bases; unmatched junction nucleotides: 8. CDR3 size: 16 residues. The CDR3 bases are TGTGCCATCAGTGAGTCCGGGGGGATTAAGGGAAACATTCAGTACTTC. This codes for CAISESGGIKGNIQYF.